Listed below are T cell receptor beta chains from one sample, sequenced in a study of blood T cell repertoires in COVID-19. Repertoires were generated with immunoSEQ multiplex PCR, while TCRdb's copy carries only in-frame clones and drops some. Of 250,000 or so clones detected, 70% to 90% appear once; the ten largest clones hold under 7%. Sequencing was done on a sample of PBMCs or T cells enriched from blood (not recorded which). These receptors were taken from a woman aged 45-65 years who had been exposed to COVID-19. Each CDR3 is given with its conserved first and last residue. D genes are given only for firm matches. Some rows mark clone size as missing; the rest say once, few, many or name a class of expanded clone.

j_gene | d_gene | abundance | v_gene | CDR3nt | CDR3aa
TRBJ1-3 | NA | NA | TRBV15 | TGTGCCACCAGCAGATCGGGGGTCTCTGGAAACACCATATATTTT | CATSRSGVSGNTIYF
TRBJ2-2 | TRBD2 | NA | TRBV18 | TGTGCCAGCTCACCAAGGACTAGCGGTCCCACCGGGGAGCTGTTTTTT | CASSPRTSGPTGELFF
TRBJ2-2 | NA | NA | TRBV18 | TGTGCCAGCTCACGTTTCGACTCCGGGGAGCTGTTTTTT | CASSRFDSGELFF
TRBJ2-5 | NA | NA | TRBV5-1 | TGCGCCAGCAGCTCCGGAGGTCAAGAGACCCAGTACTTC | CASSSGGQETQYF
TRBJ2-5 | TRBD2 | NA | TRBV28 | TGTGCCAGCACCGGGGGGTCCTCATTTTGGGTGGAGACCCAGTACTTC | CASTGGSSFWVETQYF
TRBJ2-1 | TRBD2 | NA | TRBV5-4 | TGTGCCAGCAGCTTAGGCGGGGGGGCAGGAGTGAGCTCCTACAATGAGCAGTTCTTC | CASSLGGGAGVSSYNEQFF
TRBJ2-5 | TRBD1 | NA | TRBV18 | TGTGCCAGCTCACCACTACAGGACAGGGGGGGGACCCAGTACTTC | CASSPLQDRGGTQYF
TRBJ1-6 | NA | NA | TRBV5-5 | TGTGCCAGCAGCTTGGCTCCCATGGCAGGAATTGATTCACCCCTCCACTTT | CASSLAPMAGIDSPLHF
TRBJ2-5 | NA | NA | TRBV7-2 | TGTGCCAGCACCCGGGGACTGAAAGAGACCCAGTACTTC | CASTRGLKETQYF
TRBJ1-2 | NA | NA | TRBV15 | TGTGCCACCAGCAGAGAAGGGCAGGACTCGTTTTATGGCTACACCTTC | CATSREGQDSFYGYTF
TRBJ1-2 | NA | NA | TRBV6-1 | TGTGCCAGCAGTGAAGCTTGGGGGGGCTATGGCTACACCTTC | CASSEAWGGYGYTF
TRBJ1-4 | NA | once | TRBV20-1 | TGCAGTGCTAGTGGAGTCCGCGCGTATGAAAAACTGTTTTTT | CSASGVRAYEKLFF
TRBJ2-2 | TRBD1 | NA | TRBV7-3 | TGTGCCAGCAGTCGTACAGGGGTGAACACCGGGGAGCTGTTTTTT | CASSRTGVNTGELFF
TRBJ1-2 | NA | NA | TRBV6-1 | TGTGCCAGCAGTGATCCGGCAGGGTTAGGCTATGGCTACACCTTC | CASSDPAGLGYGYTF
TRBJ1-4 | NA | NA | TRBV29-1 | TGCAGCGTTGAGGGGCTAGATGGAAAACTGTTTTTT | CSVEGLDGKLFF
TRBJ2-7 | TRBD2 | NA | TRBV9 | TGTGCCAGCAGCGTCGACCCCGGGGGACTAGTTCTGTCCGAGCAGTACTTC | CASSVDPGGLVLSEQYF
TRBJ2-2 | NA | NA | TRBV6-1 | TGTGCCAGCAGTGAAGACCACAGGGAGGGTTGGGAGCTGTTTTTT | CASSEDHREGWELFF
TRBJ2-7 | NA | NA | TRBV3-1/TRBV3-2 | TGTGCCAGCAGCCAAGAGGCGGGATTCGGATACGAGCAGTACTTC | CASSQEAGFGYEQYF
TRBJ1-1 | TRBD1 | NA | TRBV11-2 | TGTGCCAGCAGCCGGGGACAGGGGGCGATGAACACTGAAGCTTTCTTT | CASSRGQGAMNTEAFF
TRBJ1-6 | NA | NA | TRBV21-1 | TGTGCCCTTAGCAAGGCCAAGGATAATTCACCCCTCCACTTT | CALSKAKDNSPLHF
TRBJ1-2 | NA | NA | TRBV19 | TGTGCTAGTAGACAGGAGGGTGGAAAGGGCTACACCTTC | CASRQEGGKGYTF
TRBJ1-1 | TRBD1 | NA | TRBV29-1 | TGCAGCGGTACAACAGGGGTCGGGACTGAAGCTTTCTTT | CSGTTGVGTEAFF
TRBJ2-2 | TRBD1 | NA | TRBV3-1/TRBV3-2 | TGTGCCAGCAGCCTAGACAGGGGGCTCGGGGAGCTGTTTTTT | CASSLDRGLGELFF
TRBJ1-5 | NA | NA | TRBV7-9 | TGTGCCAGCAGCTTAACAGGGACGGGCAATCAGCCCCAGCATTTT | CASSLTGTGNQPQHF
TRBJ1-6 | NA | NA | TRBV5-1 | TGCGCCAGCAGCTTGTCGCTCAGGGGCGATTCACCCCTCCACTTT | CASSLSLRGDSPLHF
TRBJ1-6 | TRBD1 | NA | TRBV27 | TGTGCCAGCAGACCGACAGGGGGAGGTTCACCCCTCCACTTT | CASRPTGGGSPLHF
TRBJ1-1 | TRBD1 | NA | TRBV4-3 | TGCGCCAGCAGCGGACAGGGCCAGGGCGACACTGAAGCTTTCTTT | CASSGQGQGDTEAFF
TRBJ1-6 | NA | NA | TRBV19 | TGTGCCAGTAAGGATCTCCACAGCTCCTATAATTCACCCCTCCACTTT | CASKDLHSSYNSPLHF
TRBJ2-1 | TRBD2 | NA | TRBV15 | TGTGCCACCAGCGGGATGGCCCTAAGCGGGGGAAACTACAATGAGCAGTTCTTC | CATSGMALSGGNYNEQFF
TRBJ2-1 | TRBD2 | NA | TRBV5-1 | TGCGCCAGCAGCTTGGTTTCTAGCGGGGGCCGGGGAGGGCAGTTCTTC | CASSLVSSGGRGGQFF
TRBJ2-5 | NA | once | TRBV14 | TGTGCCAGCAGCCAAGGAGGGGAGACCCAGTACTTC | CASSQGGETQYF
TRBJ2-5 | TRBD1 | NA | TRBV30 | TGTGCCTGGAGTGAGGGACAGGGGTTCGAGACCCAGTACTTC | CAWSEGQGFETQYF
TRBJ1-4 | TRBD1 | NA | TRBV11-2 | TGTGCCAGCAGCTTCTCGACAGGGGGTCACGAAAAACTGTTTTTT | CASSFSTGGHEKLFF
TRBJ1-5 | NA | NA | TRBV5-6 | TGTGCCAGCAGCTTGAGAGCGGTTAATCAGCCCCAGCATTTT | CASSLRAVNQPQHF
TRBJ1-1 | NA | NA | TRBV7-9 | TGTGCCAGCAGCCCTGCCTGGAACCGCGGGGAAGCTTTCTTT | CASSPAWNRGEAFF
TRBJ1-5 | NA | few | TRBV5-1 | TGCGCCAGCAGCTCTTCCTTCAATCAGCCCCAGCATTTT | CASSSSFNQPQHF
TRBJ1-3 | NA | NA | TRBV15 | TGTGCCACCAGCAGAGTCGGGGGGTCTGGAAACACCATATATTTT | CATSRVGGSGNTIYF
TRBJ1-1 | TRBD1 | few | TRBV5-1 | TGCGCCAGCAGCAACAACAGGGGAGGGAACACTGAAGCTTTCTTT | CASSNNRGGNTEAFF
TRBJ1-1 | TRBD1 | NA | TRBV19 | TGTGCCAGTAGTTCGACAGGGAGCTTTGAAGCTTTCTTT | CASSSTGSFEAFF
TRBJ1-2 | NA | NA | TRBV4-3 | TGCGCCAGCAGCCAAGGACTGGGGGCAGAGGGCTACACCTTC | CASSQGLGAEGYTF
TRBJ1-2 | TRBD1 | NA | TRBV5-6 | TGTGCCAGCAGCTCTGACAGGGGTAACTATGGCTACACCTTC | CASSSDRGNYGYTF
TRBJ2-3 | NA | once | TRBV29-1 | TGCAGCGTTGAGAGGCCGACCGCTAGCACAGATACGCAGTATTTT | CSVERPTASTDTQYF
TRBJ1-6 | NA | NA | TRBV7-8 | TGTGCCAGCAGCTTATTCCCTGATTCACCCCTCCACTTT | CASSLFPDSPLHF
TRBJ2-7 | TRBD1 | few | TRBV5-6 | TGTGCCAGCAGCTTTATCCAGGGGGCTGGGCAGTACTTC | CASSFIQGAGQYF
TRBJ2-7 | NA | NA | TRBV7-2 | TGTGCCAGCAGCTTGGGGGACATACCATACTACGAGCAGTACTTC | CASSLGDIPYYEQYF
TRBJ1-3 | NA | NA | TRBV29-1 | TGCAGCGTTGATTGGGGGGGGCGGAACACCATATATTTT | CSVDWGGRNTIYF
TRBJ1-1 | NA | NA | TRBV3-1/TRBV3-2 | TGTGCCAGCAGCCAAGATAAAAGCTCTGGAGCTTTCTTT | CASSQDKSSGAFF
TRBJ1-6 | TRBD1 | NA | TRBV2 | TGTGCCAGCAGTGCCCAGGGACAGGGGCAGTCACCCCTCCACTTT | CASSAQGQGQSPLHF
TRBJ2-2 | NA | NA | TRBV5-1 | TGCGCCAGCAGCTTGGGAGGCACCGGGGAGCTGTTTTTT | CASSLGGTGELFF